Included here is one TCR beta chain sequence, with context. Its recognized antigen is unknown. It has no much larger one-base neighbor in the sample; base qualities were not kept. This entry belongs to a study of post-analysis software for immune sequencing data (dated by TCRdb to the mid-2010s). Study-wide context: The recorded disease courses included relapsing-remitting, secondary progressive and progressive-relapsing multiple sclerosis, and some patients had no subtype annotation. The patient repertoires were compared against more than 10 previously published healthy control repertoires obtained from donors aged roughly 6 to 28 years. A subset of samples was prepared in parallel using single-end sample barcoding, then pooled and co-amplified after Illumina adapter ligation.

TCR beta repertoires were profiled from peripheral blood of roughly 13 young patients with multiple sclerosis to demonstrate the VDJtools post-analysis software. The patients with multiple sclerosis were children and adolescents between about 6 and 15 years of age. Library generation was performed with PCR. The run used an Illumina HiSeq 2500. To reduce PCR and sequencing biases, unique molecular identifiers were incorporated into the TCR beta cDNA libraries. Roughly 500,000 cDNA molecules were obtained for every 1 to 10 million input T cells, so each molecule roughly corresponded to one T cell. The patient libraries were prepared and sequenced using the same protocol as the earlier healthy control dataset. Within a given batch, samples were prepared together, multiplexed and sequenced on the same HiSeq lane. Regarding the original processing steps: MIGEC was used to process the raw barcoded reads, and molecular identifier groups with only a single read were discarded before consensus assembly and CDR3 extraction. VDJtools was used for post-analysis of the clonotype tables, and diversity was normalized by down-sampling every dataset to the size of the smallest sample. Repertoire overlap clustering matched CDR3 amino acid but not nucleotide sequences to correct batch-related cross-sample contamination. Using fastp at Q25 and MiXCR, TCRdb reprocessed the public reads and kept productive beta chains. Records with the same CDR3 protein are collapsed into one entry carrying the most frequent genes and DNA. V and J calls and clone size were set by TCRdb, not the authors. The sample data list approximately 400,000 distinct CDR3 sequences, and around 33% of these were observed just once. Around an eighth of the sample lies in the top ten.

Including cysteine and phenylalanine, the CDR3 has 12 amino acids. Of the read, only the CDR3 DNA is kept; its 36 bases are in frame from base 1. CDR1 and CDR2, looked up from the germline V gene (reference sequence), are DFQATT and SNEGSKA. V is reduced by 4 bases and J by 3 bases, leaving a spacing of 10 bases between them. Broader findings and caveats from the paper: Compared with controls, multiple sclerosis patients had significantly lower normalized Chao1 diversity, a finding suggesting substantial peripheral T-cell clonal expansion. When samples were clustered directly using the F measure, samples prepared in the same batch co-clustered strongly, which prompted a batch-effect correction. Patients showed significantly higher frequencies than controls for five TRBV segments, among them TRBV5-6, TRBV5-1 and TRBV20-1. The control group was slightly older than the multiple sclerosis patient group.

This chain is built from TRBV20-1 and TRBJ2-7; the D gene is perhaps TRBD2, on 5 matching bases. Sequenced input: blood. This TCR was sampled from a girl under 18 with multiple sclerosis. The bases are TGCAGTGCTACTAGTGAGGGCTACGAGCAGTACTTC. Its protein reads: CSATSEGYEQYF.